What follows describes a single TCR beta chain. These data are taken from a study of CD8+CD57+ T cells in acquired aplastic anemia. In patients chosen for sequencing, flow cytometry had shown CD8+CD57+ cell expansion. Trimming took off 3 bases at V and 4 bases at J, with 7 bases between the two ends. This CDR3 has 13 residues. Germline V gives CDR1 SNHLY, CDR2 FYNNEI. Genomic DNA served as template for TCR beta VDJ and CDR3 profiling. One entry per CDR3 protein results from TCRdb running MiXCR on the reads. The table has about 160,000 distinct CDR3 sequences, 45% to 50% seen once. The receptor was isolated from a human donor with aplastic anemia. The rearrangement links TRBV2 to TRBJ2-1; D not certain. Input material: sorted CD4+, CD8+, or CD8+CD57+ T cells (not recorded which) from PBMCs. The CDR3 is CASSDDGYNEQFF. CDR3 coding DNA: TGTGCCAGCAGTGACGATGGATACAATGAGCAGTTCTTC.